This is a list of T cell receptor beta chains from one sample in a study of blood T cell repertoires in COVID-19. Measured with immunoSEQ multiplex PCR; TCRdb has only the in-frame clones, and not every one. The data hold over 200,000 clones, with roughly 79% observed a single time. The sample consisted of PBMCs or T cells enriched from blood (not recorded which). The receptors derive from a man in his forties or fifties who had recovered from COVID-19. Each CDR3 is given with its conserved first and last residue. The D gene is left open where the match is weak. Some rows have no size entry. The others give once, few or many, or a class for an expanded clone.

abundance: -
v_gene: TRBV5-5
d_gene: TRBD1
len: 16
j_gene: TRBJ2-7
CDR3nt: TGTGCCAGCAGCTCAGCAACAGGGGGCTCCCCCTACGAGCAGTACTTC
CDR3aa: CASSSATGGSPYEQYF

abundance: -
v_gene: TRBV7-2
d_gene: -
len: 15
j_gene: TRBJ1-1
CDR3nt: TGTGCCAGCAGCTTAGGTGCTCAGGTGACGGCTGAAGCTTTCTTT
CDR3aa: CASSLGAQVTAEAFF

abundance: -
v_gene: TRBV5-1
d_gene: TRBD2
len: 14
j_gene: TRBJ2-3
CDR3nt: TGCGCCAGCAGCCCTCGCGGCGGGGGTGATACGCAGTATTTT
CDR3aa: CASSPRGGGDTQYF

abundance: -
v_gene: TRBV28
d_gene: -
len: 14
j_gene: TRBJ1-4
CDR3nt: TGTGCCAGCAGTTTAAGCGGGTTTAATGAAAAACTGTTTTTT
CDR3aa: CASSLSGFNEKLFF

abundance: -
v_gene: TRBV28
d_gene: -
len: 15
j_gene: TRBJ2-7
CDR3nt: TGTGCCAGCAGTCTCCCGGGGAGCGGCTTCTACGAGCAGTACTTC
CDR3aa: CASSLPGSGFYEQYF

abundance: -
v_gene: TRBV27
d_gene: TRBD1
len: 14
j_gene: TRBJ1-1
CDR3nt: TGTGCCAGCAGTTTAAGACAGGGATTCACTGAAGCTTTCTTT
CDR3aa: CASSLRQGFTEAFF

abundance: -
v_gene: TRBV19
d_gene: TRBD1
len: 12
j_gene: TRBJ1-6
CDR3nt: TGTGCCAGTAGTGGACAGGGTCTACCCCTCCACTTT
CDR3aa: CASSGQGLPLHF

abundance: once
v_gene: TRBV4-1
d_gene: -
len: 12
j_gene: TRBJ2-7
CDR3nt: TGCGCCAGCAGCCTACAGGGTTACGAGCAGTACTTC
CDR3aa: CASSLQGYEQYF

abundance: once
v_gene: TRBV12-3/TRBV12-4
d_gene: -
len: 13
j_gene: TRBJ1-2
CDR3nt: TGTGCCAGCAGTGCCCAGGGCAGGCATGGCTACACCTTC
CDR3aa: CASSAQGRHGYTF

abundance: -
v_gene: TRBV19
d_gene: -
len: 15
j_gene: TRBJ2-2
CDR3nt: TGTGCCAGTAGTAAAACTAGGGGGAGTTCCGGGGAGCTGTTTTTT
CDR3aa: CASSKTRGSSGELFF

abundance: -
v_gene: TRBV6-9
d_gene: -
len: 15
j_gene: TRBJ1-4
CDR3nt: TGTGCCAGCAGTTCCACTCCTGAAGTAAATGAAAAACTGTTTTTT
CDR3aa: CASSSTPEVNEKLFF

abundance: -
v_gene: TRBV30
d_gene: -
len: 14
j_gene: TRBJ1-1
CDR3nt: TGTGCCTGGAGGGGAGGGGCGGCGAACACTGAAGCTTTCTTT
CDR3aa: CAWRGGAANTEAFF

abundance: -
v_gene: TRBV5-1
d_gene: TRBD1
len: 13
j_gene: TRBJ1-2
CDR3nt: TGCGCCAGCAGCTTGATAGGGGGCCATGGCTACACCTTC
CDR3aa: CASSLIGGHGYTF

abundance: -
v_gene: TRBV9
d_gene: TRBD2
len: 15
j_gene: TRBJ2-3
CDR3nt: TGTGCCAGCAGCGTAGGTGCGGGAGTTGGTGATACGCAGTATTTT
CDR3aa: CASSVGAGVGDTQYF

abundance: once
v_gene: TRBV2
d_gene: -
len: 14
j_gene: TRBJ2-5
CDR3nt: TGTGCCAGCAGTGAAGCTAGCTTTCCGGAGACCCAGTACTTC
CDR3aa: CASSEASFPETQYF

abundance: -
v_gene: TRBV11-2
d_gene: TRBD1
len: 18
j_gene: TRBJ2-4
CDR3nt: TGTGCCAGCAGCAGCCGGGACAGGGGGACGGGCGGGGTGTACATTCAGTACTTC
CDR3aa: CASSSRDRGTGGVYIQYF

abundance: -
v_gene: TRBV6-5
d_gene: -
len: 15
j_gene: TRBJ2-7
CDR3nt: TGTGCCAGCAGTTACTCAGGGGCTAGCTCCTACGAGCAGTACTTC
CDR3aa: CASSYSGASSYEQYF

abundance: -
v_gene: TRBV5-1
d_gene: -
len: 14
j_gene: TRBJ1-3
CDR3nt: TGCGCCAGCAGTCCGGGGAGCTCTGGAAACACCATATATTTT
CDR3aa: CASSPGSSGNTIYF

abundance: -
v_gene: TRBV18
d_gene: TRBD1
len: 14
j_gene: TRBJ1-2
CDR3nt: TGTGCCAGCTCACCACGGACAGGGGAGGGAGGCTACACCTTC
CDR3aa: CASSPRTGEGGYTF

abundance: -
v_gene: TRBV10-2
d_gene: -
len: 12
j_gene: TRBJ1-2
CDR3nt: TGCGCCAGCAACGGGGATAACTATGGCTACACCTTC
CDR3aa: CASNGDNYGYTF

abundance: -
v_gene: TRBV2
d_gene: TRBD2
len: 14
j_gene: TRBJ2-7
CDR3nt: TGTGCCAGCAGAACCGGGACTAGCGGGAGCGAGCAGTACTTC
CDR3aa: CASRTGTSGSEQYF

abundance: -
v_gene: TRBV12-3/TRBV12-4
d_gene: TRBD1
len: 13
j_gene: TRBJ1-4
CDR3nt: TGTGCCACCCGACAGGGCCTTAATGAAAAACTGTTTTTT
CDR3aa: CATRQGLNEKLFF

abundance: -
v_gene: TRBV24-1
d_gene: -
len: 16
j_gene: TRBJ2-1
CDR3nt: TGTGCCACCAGTGACTCCCTATCGACTTCCTACAATGAGCAGTTCTTC
CDR3aa: CATSDSLSTSYNEQFF

abundance: -
v_gene: TRBV4-1
d_gene: -
len: 15
j_gene: TRBJ2-1
CDR3nt: TGCGCCAGCAGCCAGAGGGGACTCAATAACAATGAGCAGTTCTTC
CDR3aa: CASSQRGLNNNEQFF

abundance: -
v_gene: TRBV5-1
d_gene: -
len: 16
j_gene: TRBJ2-3
CDR3nt: TGCGCCAGCAGCTTGGCCCAGGGGCGCCCCACAGATACGCAGTATTTT
CDR3aa: CASSLAQGRPTDTQYF

abundance: -
v_gene: TRBV16
d_gene: TRBD1
len: 14
j_gene: TRBJ1-1
CDR3nt: TGTGCCAGCAGTTGGACCGGGACAGGGACTGAAGCTTTCTTT
CDR3aa: CASSWTGTGTEAFF

abundance: few
v_gene: TRBV18
d_gene: -
len: 15
j_gene: TRBJ1-1
CDR3nt: TGTGCCAGCTCACCACCCCGGGTGGCGAACACTGAAGCTTTCTTT
CDR3aa: CASSPPRVANTEAFF

abundance: once
v_gene: TRBV5-1
d_gene: -
len: 15
j_gene: TRBJ1-4
CDR3nt: TGCGCCAGCAGCTTGTCCCGGCAGGGGAACGAAAAACTGTTTTTT
CDR3aa: CASSLSRQGNEKLFF

abundance: -
v_gene: TRBV12-3/TRBV12-4
d_gene: -
len: 13
j_gene: TRBJ2-3
CDR3nt: TGTGCCAGCAGTTTAGGGGGGAGGGATACGCAGTATTTT
CDR3aa: CASSLGGRDTQYF

abundance: -
v_gene: TRBV9
d_gene: -
len: 12
j_gene: TRBJ2-1
CDR3nt: TGTGCCAGCAGCGTTTTCGGGACAGAGCAGTTCTTC
CDR3aa: CASSVFGTEQFF

abundance: -
v_gene: TRBV11-3
d_gene: -
len: 12
j_gene: TRBJ2-2
CDR3nt: TGTGCCAGCAGCCCTAGGACCGGGGAGCTGTTTTTT
CDR3aa: CASSPRTGELFF

abundance: -
v_gene: TRBV5-1
d_gene: -
len: 14
j_gene: TRBJ1-3
CDR3nt: TGCGCCAGCAGCGAGGGACTCCTTATAGGAGCCATATATTTT
CDR3aa: CASSEGLLIGAIYF

abundance: -
v_gene: TRBV30
d_gene: -
len: 10
j_gene: TRBJ1-3
CDR3nt: TGTGCCTGGAGTACCGGCACCATATATTTT
CDR3aa: CAWSTGTIYF

abundance: -
v_gene: TRBV25-1
d_gene: TRBD1
len: 15
j_gene: TRBJ1-2
CDR3nt: TGTGCCAGCAGTGAGAGGGGACAGGGACCGAATGGCTACACCTTC
CDR3aa: CASSERGQGPNGYTF

abundance: -
v_gene: TRBV16
d_gene: -
len: 18
j_gene: TRBJ1-1
CDR3nt: TGTGCCAGCAGCCAATCCCCCTTGGGGGCAGGGAGGGACACTGAAGCTTTCTTT
CDR3aa: CASSQSPLGAGRDTEAFF

abundance: -
v_gene: TRBV30
d_gene: -
len: 15
j_gene: TRBJ2-6
CDR3nt: TGTGCCTGGTCCCAAGGAGGCTCTGGGGCCAACGTCCTGACTTTC
CDR3aa: CAWSQGGSGANVLTF

abundance: -
v_gene: TRBV4-3
d_gene: -
len: 15
j_gene: TRBJ2-6
CDR3nt: TGCGCCAGCAGCCCACAGGGATCTGGGGCCAACGTCCTGACTTTC
CDR3aa: CASSPQGSGANVLTF

abundance: -
v_gene: TRBV6-6
d_gene: -
len: 14
j_gene: TRBJ1-6
CDR3nt: TGTGCCAGCAGCCTGACAGGAATAAATTCACCCCTCCACTTT
CDR3aa: CASSLTGINSPLHF

abundance: -
v_gene: TRBV7-8
d_gene: -
len: 13
j_gene: TRBJ1-1
CDR3nt: TGTGCCAGCAGCCCCCAGGCGTACACTGAAGCTTTCTTT
CDR3aa: CASSPQAYTEAFF

abundance: few
v_gene: TRBV19
d_gene: -
len: 15
j_gene: TRBJ2-1
CDR3nt: TGTGCCAGTAGTATTAGTGGAGGTTATGACAATGAGCAGTTCTTC
CDR3aa: CASSISGGYDNEQFF

abundance: once
v_gene: TRBV5-5
d_gene: -
len: 15
j_gene: TRBJ2-7
CDR3nt: TGTGCCAGCAGCTGGCAGGGTGGTCAAGACTACGAGCAGTACTTC
CDR3aa: CASSWQGGQDYEQYF

abundance: -
v_gene: TRBV19
d_gene: -
len: 14
j_gene: TRBJ1-1
CDR3nt: TGTGCCAGTACCGAACCGGCGGCGAACACTGAAGCTTTCTTT
CDR3aa: CASTEPAANTEAFF

abundance: -
v_gene: TRBV5-1
d_gene: -
len: 14
j_gene: TRBJ2-1
CDR3nt: TGCGCCAGCAGCTTGGGTTCCAGGGACAATGAGCAGTTCTTC
CDR3aa: CASSLGSRDNEQFF

abundance: once
v_gene: TRBV5-8
d_gene: -
len: 14
j_gene: TRBJ1-5
CDR3nt: TGTGCCAGCAGCAAGGTACAGGGCAATCAGCCCCAGCATTTT
CDR3aa: CASSKVQGNQPQHF

abundance: -
v_gene: TRBV30
d_gene: -
len: 14
j_gene: TRBJ2-5
CDR3nt: TGTGCCTGGAGTGTGCGTGGAAGGGGGGAGACCCAGTACTTC
CDR3aa: CAWSVRGRGETQYF

abundance: -
v_gene: TRBV7-3
d_gene: -
len: 14
j_gene: TRBJ1-1
CDR3nt: TGTGCCAGCAGCCCCGGGTCTCTGAACACTGAAGCTTTCTTT
CDR3aa: CASSPGSLNTEAFF

abundance: -
v_gene: TRBV28
d_gene: TRBD1
len: 13
j_gene: TRBJ1-2
CDR3nt: TGTGCCAGCGAGGACAGGGGTAACTATGGCTACACCTTC
CDR3aa: CASEDRGNYGYTF

abundance: -
v_gene: TRBV7-2
d_gene: TRBD2
len: 17
j_gene: TRBJ2-1
CDR3nt: TGTGCAAGCGGGGGGACCAGCGGGGGATACACCTACAATGAGCAGTTCTTC
CDR3aa: CASGGTSGGYTYNEQFF

abundance: few
v_gene: TRBV18
d_gene: TRBD1
len: 15
j_gene: TRBJ2-7
CDR3nt: TGTGCCAGCTCACCTCAGGGACAGCGCTCCTACGAGCAGTACTTC
CDR3aa: CASSPQGQRSYEQYF

abundance: once
v_gene: TRBV7-9
d_gene: TRBD1
len: 13
j_gene: TRBJ1-1
CDR3nt: TGTGCCAGCAGCACGGGACAGGGTAGAGAAGCTTTCTTT
CDR3aa: CASSTGQGREAFF

abundance: once
v_gene: TRBV7-3
d_gene: -
len: 15
j_gene: TRBJ2-5
CDR3nt: TGTGCCAGCAGCTTATTCGGCGGGGCGGGGGAGACCCAGTACTTC
CDR3aa: CASSLFGGAGETQYF

abundance: -
v_gene: TRBV18
d_gene: TRBD2
len: 14
j_gene: TRBJ2-7
CDR3nt: TGTGCCAGCTCACCGGGACTAGCGATCTACGAGCAGTACTTC
CDR3aa: CASSPGLAIYEQYF

abundance: -
v_gene: TRBV7-9
d_gene: TRBD2
len: 16
j_gene: TRBJ2-3
CDR3nt: TGTGCCAGCAGCTTAGGGACGGGAGGGCCCACAGATACGCAGTATTTT
CDR3aa: CASSLGTGGPTDTQYF

abundance: -
v_gene: TRBV7-8
d_gene: -
len: 14
j_gene: TRBJ1-1
CDR3nt: TGTGCCAGCAGCTCCGACTCCATGAACACTGAAGCTTTCTTT
CDR3aa: CASSSDSMNTEAFF

abundance: few
v_gene: TRBV28
d_gene: TRBD2
len: 15
j_gene: TRBJ2-3
CDR3nt: TGTGCCAGCAGTTTAATCTTAAGCGGGGCTGATACGCAGTATTTT
CDR3aa: CASSLILSGADTQYF